Shown below are 8 T cell receptor beta chains from a single sample sequenced in a study of radiation and T cells in renal cell carcinoma. The protocol was immunoSEQ multiplex PCR, while the TCRdb copy is restricted to in-frame clones and leaves out a portion. The repertoire holds more than 10,000 clones, about 65% seen once, with under 20% in the top ten. The treatment was: treatment-naive control, cytoreductive nephrectomy. The sample consisted of tumor tissue, taken from a patient whose treatment was nephrectomy without radiotherapy. These receptors all come from an elderly woman with renal cell carcinoma.

The chain employs TRBV27 and TRBJ1-2; maybe TRBD1 (5 bases). V shed 0 bases and J shed 8 bases, with 19 bases lying between them. Looked up from germline, CDR1 is MNHEY and CDR2 is SMNVEV (reference sequence). The CDR3 spans 16 residues. The CDR3 spells CASSLSRGSRLRGYTF. As DNA, the CDR3 is TGTGCCAGCAGTTTATCGAGGGGCTCCCGACTACGGGGCTACACCTTC.

The V gene is TRBV4-2, the J gene TRBJ1-6; the D gene is possibly TRBD1 (6 bases). The germline V gene encodes CDR1 LGHNA and CDR2 YNFKEQ. CDR3 length equals 16 residues. Trimming stripped 1 base from V and 9 bases from J, with 16 bases between. CDR3 sequence: CASSQGTGGAGSPLHF. In DNA, the CDR3 is TGTGCCAGCAGCCAAGGGACCGGGGGGGCTGGTTCACCCCTCCACTTT.

The rearrangement links TRBV7-9 to TRBJ2-2, with D uncertain. The CDR3 consists of 15 residues. The V and J ends lost 1 base and 5 bases respectively, with 11 bases between them. In germline, CDR1 is SEHNR, CDR2 FQNEAQ (reference sequence). The CDR3 spells CASSLVLAVTGELFF. The CDR3 bases are TGTGCCAGCAGCTTAGTATTAGCCGTGACCGGGGAGCTGTTTTTT. The whole variable domain, remainder taken from reference TRBV7-9 and TRBJ2-2, is DTGVSQNPRHKITKRGQNVTFRCDPISEHNRLYWYRQTLGQGPEFLTYFQNEAQLEKSRLLSDRFSAERPKGSFSTLEIQRTEQGDSAMYLCASSLVLAVTGELFFGEGSRLTVL.

CDR3 protein: CASSPGRSNSPLHF. In DNA form, the CDR3 reads TGTGCCAGCAGCCCGGGACGGAGTAATTCACCCCTCCACTTT. The chain is built from TRBV7-8 and TRBJ1-6; D perhaps matches TRBD1 (5 bases). The CDR3 consists of 14 residues. Germline CDR1 and CDR2: SGHVS and FQNEAQ. Trimming left V 5 bases short and J 6 bases short, with 11 bases between.

This clone was picked up one time. The V call is TRBV19, the J call TRBJ1-6, with a tentative D call TRBD1 (5 bases). The CDR3 loop spans 15 amino acids. CDR1 is LNHDA and CDR2 is SQIVND in the germline V gene (reference sequence). With 4 bases removed from V and 7 bases from J, the gap between germline ends came to 14 bases. This CDR3 reads CASSNSLGVNSPLHF. As DNA, the CDR3 is TGTGCCAGTAGTAACTCTTTGGGGGTGAATTCACCCCTCCACTTT.

The V call is TRBV9, the J call TRBJ2-3, with 8 nucleotides matching TRBD2. The trim removed 4 bases at V and 3 bases at J, leaving 10 bases unmatched. Germline V lookup: CDR1 SGDLS, CDR2 YYNGEE. This CDR3 is 16 amino acids long. The CDR3 DNA sequence: TGTGCCAGCAGCCTCTTGGGGGCGGGGGGTACAGATACGCAGTATTTT. Translating it yields CASSLLGAGGTDTQYF.

This chain connects TRBV15 to TRBJ1-4; 8 bases match TRBD1. The germline V gene encodes CDR1 LNHNV and CDR2 YYDKDF (reference sequence). The CDR3 consists of 13 residues. With 11 bases clipped from V and 7 bases from J, the junction kept 9 bases outside the gene matches. The CDR3 region is CAVSRDRREKLFF. As DNA, the CDR3 is TGTGCCGTTTCCCGGGACAGGCGTGAAAAACTGTTTTTT.

Within the sample, this clone is large. V and J are TRBV2 and TRBJ1-1; D is unresolved. CDR1 is SNHLY and CDR2 is FYNNEI in the germline V gene. V lost 0 bases and J 8 bases, leaving 4 bases between the germline ends. CDR3 length: 11 residues. Written as DNA, the CDR3 is TGTGCCAGCAGTGAAGCGGGAGAAGCTTTCTTT. Protein product: CASSEAGEAFF.